The T cell receptor (beta chain) under discussion was sequenced for a study of cytomegalovirus exposure and HLA in healthy donors. Study-wide findings and caveats: Whilst most TCR sequences proved rare, a subset of public TCRs occurred across many donors. In an earlier analysis, in around 590 donors, most V segments appeared productive either ~90% or ~30% of the time.

Germline trimming cut 1 base from V and 10 bases from J; bases unmatched to any gene: 5. Germline values: CDR1 SGHVS, CDR2 FQNEAQ. This CDR3 comprises 14 residues. PCR employed 60 Vbeta and 13 Jbeta primers. Here immunoSEQ multiplex PCR was the method, and the copy in TCRdb shows in-frame clones only, minus some. The repertoire holds around 80,000 clones, with 78% as singletons. A word on this clone: The antigen is undetermined.

The chain carries TRBV7-8 and TRBJ2-1, with 9 bases matching TRBD2. Source material: PBMCs. This clonotype was sampled from a man aged 40-50 years in good health and CMV-seronegative. The CDR3 DNA sequence: TGTGCCAGCAGCTTAGGGCTAGCGGGGTTGGAGCAGTTCTTC. Residues: CASSLGLAGLEQFF.